This T cell receptor (beta chain) was recorded in a study of regulatory T cells in long-lasting Graves disease (dated by TCRdb to the early 2020s). Notes on the research overall: Persistent Graves' disease was defined as antithyroid drug treatment for over 5 years with persistently positive TSH receptor autoantibodies. Peripheral blood TCR sequencing and RNA sequencing compared persistent Graves' disease patients with newly diagnosed Graves' disease patients. A total of around 35 samples underwent TCR sequencing, from about 13 patients with persistent Graves' disease and around 20 patients with newly diagnosed Graves' disease. The study was registered as a clinical trial and conducted in China. In the clinical cohort, patients with persistent Graves' disease had used antithyroid drugs for an average of about 10.3 years.

Reading the label with the study, this specimen's time point is: persistent/refractory GD, antithyroid drugs over 5 years with positive TRAb. For both TCR sequencing and RNA sequencing, RNA was extracted from PBMCs in TRIzol. Graves' disease was diagnosed according to American Thyroid Association guidelines. Patients for the study were recruited at an endocrinology department in Xi'an, China. Each patient gave 7 to 9.5 milliliters of peripheral blood, collected in an EDTA anticoagulant tube. Ficoll Paque Plus density gradient separation was used to isolate PBMCs, and no additional T cell sorting was done. RNA quality was checked with an Agilent 2100 Bioanalyzer and agarose gel, and concentration with a NanoDrop 2000. The library was obtained by multiplex PCR. Sequenced on an Illumina HiSeq 4000. TCR beta libraries were built with iRepertoire HTBI primers and Arm-PCR amplification of CDR3 regions. Before sequencing, the PCR products went through gel purification. In the paper's pipeline: A total of around 66 TRBV and approximately 13 TRBJ segments were identified across samples and were used for gene usage analysis of CDR3 amino acid clonotypes. COPE and FqMerger were used to merge the filtered high-quality paired reads into contigs. BLAST was used to align contigs to the IMGT TRBV, TRBD and TRBJ reference genes, and CDR3 was defined following IMGT. Any clonotype with a frequency above 0.1% was counted as a highly expanded clone. Shannon entropy served as the measure of repertoire diversity, while the Gini coefficient captured V-J evenness. A clonotype was considered public if more than one individual shared it. TCRdb passed the public sequencing reads through fastp at Q25 and MiXCR, retaining productive beta sequences. Every entry covers one CDR3 protein and lists the most common genes and DNA from its rows. The V and J calls were determined by TCRdb, not by the authors. The sample has about 470,000 distinct CDR3 sequences on record, about 20% of them singletons. Clones ranked in the top ten supply over 7.5% of the sample.

Taken from the germline V gene, the CDR1 and CDR2 loops are SQVTM and ANQGSEA. Taken from cysteine to phenylalanine, the CDR3 has 14 residues. The retained sequence is limited to the CDR3, 42 bases, with the frame set at the first base. This clonotype was seen many times. Its specific antigen is unknown. A read error may produce the germline difference seen at one junction end. Overall study results and their limits: Persistent patients shared more public clonotypes among themselves (around 2,500) than newly diagnosed patients did (roughly 910). The small sample size was acknowledged by the authors as a limitation that may reduce accuracy. Sequencing and analysis were limited to the TCR beta chain. The study examined only peripheral blood because the primary lesion, thyroid tissue, could not be accessed. TRBV28, TRBJ1-2 and TRBJ2-5 were preferentially used in persistent disease, while TRBV20-1 and TRBJ2-1 were favored in newly diagnosed disease. Lower TCR Shannon entropy and fewer highly expanded clones were observed in persistent Graves' disease patients than in newly diagnosed patients, which suggested clonal expansion.

The receptor was isolated from a female donor with Graves disease. The source material was peripheral blood mononuclear cells (PBMCs), sampled when the disease was refractory, from a patient treated with antithyroid drugs. Here the chain combines TRBV29-1 and TRBJ1-1, with no confident D gene call. The base sequence is TGCAGCGTCGAAGAGGGTTTCGGTGGGACTGAAGCTTTCTTT. This gives the protein CSVEEGFGGTEAFF.